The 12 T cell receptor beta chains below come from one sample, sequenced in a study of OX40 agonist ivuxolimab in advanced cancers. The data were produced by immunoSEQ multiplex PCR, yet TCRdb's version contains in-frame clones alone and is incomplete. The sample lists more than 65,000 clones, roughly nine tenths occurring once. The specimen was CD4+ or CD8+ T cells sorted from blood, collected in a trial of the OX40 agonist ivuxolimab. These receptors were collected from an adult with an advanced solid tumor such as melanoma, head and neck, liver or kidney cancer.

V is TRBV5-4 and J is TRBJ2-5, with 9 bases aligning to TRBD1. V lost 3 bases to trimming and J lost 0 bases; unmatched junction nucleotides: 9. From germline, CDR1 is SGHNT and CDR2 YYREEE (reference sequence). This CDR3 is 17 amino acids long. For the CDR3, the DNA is TGTGCCAGCAGCTCACTATCCGGGACAGGGTACCAAGAGACCCAGTACTTC. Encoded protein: CASSSLSGTGYQETQYF.

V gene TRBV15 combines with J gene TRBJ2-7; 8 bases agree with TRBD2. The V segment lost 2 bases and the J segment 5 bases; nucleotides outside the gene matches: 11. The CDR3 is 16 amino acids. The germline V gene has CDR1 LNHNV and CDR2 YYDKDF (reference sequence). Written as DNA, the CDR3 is TGTGCCACCAGCAGAAGACGGACTAGCAGGTTGGACGAGCAGTACTTC. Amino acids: CATSRRRTSRLDEQYF. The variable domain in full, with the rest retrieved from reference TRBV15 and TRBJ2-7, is DAMVIQNPRYQVTQFGKPVTLSCSQTLNHNVMYWYQQKSSQAPKLLFHYYDKDFNNEADTPDNFQSRRPNTSFCFLDIRSPGLGDTAMYLCATSRRRTSRLDEQYFGPGTRLTVT.

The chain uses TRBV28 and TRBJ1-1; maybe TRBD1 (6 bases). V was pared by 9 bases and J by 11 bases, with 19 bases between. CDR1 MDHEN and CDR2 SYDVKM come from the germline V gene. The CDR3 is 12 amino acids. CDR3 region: CASPSTQGLAFF. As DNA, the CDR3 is TGTGCCAGTCCGAGTACACAGGGTTTGGCTTTCTTT. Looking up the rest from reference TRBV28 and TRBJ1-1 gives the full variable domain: DVKVTQSSRYLVKRTGEKVFLECVQDMDHENMFWYRQDPGLGLRLIYFSYDVKMKEKGDIPEGYSVSREKKERFSLILESASTNQTSMYLCASPSTQGLAFFGQGTRLTVV.

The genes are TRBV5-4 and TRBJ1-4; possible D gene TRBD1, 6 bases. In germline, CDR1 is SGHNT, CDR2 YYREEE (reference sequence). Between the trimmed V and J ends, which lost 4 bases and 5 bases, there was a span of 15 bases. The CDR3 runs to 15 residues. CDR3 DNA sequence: TGTGCCAGCAGCCCGACAGGACTTGGAAATGAAAAACTGTTTTTT. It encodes CASSPTGLGNEKLFF.

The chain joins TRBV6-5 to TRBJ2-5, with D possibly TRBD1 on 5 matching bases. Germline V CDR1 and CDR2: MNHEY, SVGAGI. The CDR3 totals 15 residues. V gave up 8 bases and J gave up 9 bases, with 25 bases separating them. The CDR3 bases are TGTGCCAGCCTGGGCTTAGGGCAGGGCTTCTACGCCCAGTACTTC. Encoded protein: CASLGLGQGFYAQYF.

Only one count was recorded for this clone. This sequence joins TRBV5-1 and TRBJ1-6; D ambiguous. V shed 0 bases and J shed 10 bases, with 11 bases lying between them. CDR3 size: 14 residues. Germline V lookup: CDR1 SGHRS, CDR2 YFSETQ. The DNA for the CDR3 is TGCGCCAGCAGCTTGGCCAGCGAGGGATCACCCCTCCACTTT. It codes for CASSLASEGSPLHF.

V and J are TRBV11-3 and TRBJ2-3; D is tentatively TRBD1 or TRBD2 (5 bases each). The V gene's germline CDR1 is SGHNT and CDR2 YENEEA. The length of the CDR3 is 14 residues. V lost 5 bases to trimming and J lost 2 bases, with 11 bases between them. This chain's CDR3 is CASSNRDVTDTQYF. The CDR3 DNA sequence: TGTGCCAGCAGCAACCGGGACGTCACAGATACGCAGTATTTT.

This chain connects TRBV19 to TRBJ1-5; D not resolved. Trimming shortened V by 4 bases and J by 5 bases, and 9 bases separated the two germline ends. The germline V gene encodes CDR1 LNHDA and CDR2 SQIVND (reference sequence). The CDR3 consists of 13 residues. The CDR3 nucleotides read TGTGCCAGTAGTACCGGTAACTATCAGCCCCAGCATTTT. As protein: CASSTGNYQPQHF.

The CDR3 sequence is CASSRTYGSGIEQFF. The DNA of the CDR3 is TGTGCCAGCAGCCGGACTTACGGATCCGGCATTGAGCAGTTCTTC. The chain employs TRBV11-3 and TRBJ2-1, with D perhaps matching TRBD2 (5 bases). The CDR3 is made up of 15 amino acids. The V and J ends lost 5 bases and 9 bases respectively, with 20 bases between them. Germline assignment: CDR1 SGHNT and CDR2 YENEEA.

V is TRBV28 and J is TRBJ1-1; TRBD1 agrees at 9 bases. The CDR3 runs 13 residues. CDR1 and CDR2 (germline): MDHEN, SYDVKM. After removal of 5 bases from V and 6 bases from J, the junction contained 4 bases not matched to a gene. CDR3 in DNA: TGTGCCAGCAGTCCCCGGGACAGGGCTGAAGCTTTCTTT. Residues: CASSPRDRAEAFF.

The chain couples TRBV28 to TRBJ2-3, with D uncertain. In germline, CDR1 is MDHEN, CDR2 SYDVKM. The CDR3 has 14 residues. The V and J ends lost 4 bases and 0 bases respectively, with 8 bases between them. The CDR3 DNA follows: TGTGCCAGCAGTTCCCCCTCTAGCACAGATACGCAGTATTTT. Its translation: CASSSPSSTDTQYF.

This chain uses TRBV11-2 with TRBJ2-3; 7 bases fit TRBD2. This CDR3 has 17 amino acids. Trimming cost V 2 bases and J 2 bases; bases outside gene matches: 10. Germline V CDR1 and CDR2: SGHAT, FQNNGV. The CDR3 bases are TGTGCCAGCAGCTTACGAAGGGCTAGCGGAAACACAGATACGCAGTATTTT. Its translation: CASSLRRASGNTDTQYF.